These T cell receptor beta chains were read from a single sample in a study of Ad26.COV2.S vaccination and SARS-CoV-2 variants. Profiling relied on immunoSEQ multiplex PCR, and the TCRdb table lists in-frame clones only, not all of them. In the table there are some 240,000 clones, around 85% of which are singletons. Sequences were derived from peripheral blood, sampled in a trial of Ad26.COV2.S vaccine versus placebo. All receptors come from a person between 18 and 65 years old who received the Ad26.COV2.S COVID-19 vaccine or a placebo. CDR3s include the opening cysteine and the closing phenylalanine or tryptophan. Each record gives: J gene, clone size, D gene, V gene, CDR3 DNA, CDR3 protein. D genes are given only for firm matches. Clone size appears in some rows only: once, few, many, or a class for an expanded clone.

TRBJ2-2 NA NA TRBV4-1 TGCGCCAGCAGCCAAGATACGGGGATTCAGGTGACCGGGGAGCTGTTTTTT CASSQDTGIQVTGELFF
TRBJ2-3 NA TRBD2 TRBV7-9 TGTGCCAGCAGCACGACTAGCGGGAACACAGATACGCAGTATTTT CASSTTSGNTDTQYF
TRBJ2-1 NA TRBD2 TRBV4-3 TGCGCCAGCAGCCAAGGACTAGCGGCTCCGAGCTCCTACAATGAGCAGTTCTTC CASSQGLAAPSSYNEQFF
TRBJ2-1 NA TRBD1 TRBV6-6 TGTGCCAGCAGTTATCTAGGGACAGAAGAGCAGTTCTTC CASSYLGTEEQFF
TRBJ1-1 NA NA TRBV6-6 TGTGCCAGCGTACTTCACGCGGCGGGCAGGACTGAAGCTTTCTTT CASVLHAAGRTEAFF
TRBJ2-4 NA NA TRBV6-5 TGTGCCAGCAGCCCGGACCTGGGAGCCAAAAACATTCAGTACTTC CASSPDLGAKNIQYF
TRBJ2-7 NA TRBD2 TRBV11-2 TGTGCCAGCAGCTTACGGCTAGCGGGGGGGTACTCCTACGAGCAGTACTTC CASSLRLAGGYSYEQYF
TRBJ2-3 NA NA TRBV12-3/TRBV12-4 TGTGCCAGCAGTTTAGGTAATACGCAGTATTTT CASSLGNTQYF
TRBJ1-2 NA TRBD1 TRBV7-9 TGTGCCAGCAGCTTAGTGGGACAGGGGGCCTATGGCTACACCTTC CASSLVGQGAYGYTF
TRBJ2-5 NA NA TRBV2 TGTGCCAGCAGTGAGATAGGGGGATGGGAGACCCAGTACTTC CASSEIGGWETQYF
TRBJ2-3 NA NA TRBV5-1 TGCGCCAGCAGCTTCGGCGGTGCTAGCACAGATACGCAGTATTTT CASSFGGASTDTQYF
TRBJ1-1 NA NA TRBV6-6 TGTGCCAGCAGTACCCAGCGCGGGAACACTGAAGCTTTCTTT CASSTQRGNTEAFF
TRBJ2-1 NA NA TRBV4-2 TGTGCCAGCAGTCGGGAGATCTCCTACAATGAGCAGTTCTTC CASSREISYNEQFF
TRBJ2-1 NA TRBD1 TRBV6-2/TRBV6-3 TGTGCCAGCAGCCGACAGGGGGCTATTGGTTCCGATGAGCAGTTCTTC CASSRQGAIGSDEQFF
TRBJ2-3 NA TRBD2 TRBV7-2 TGTGCCAGCAGCTTACTCTCGGGGCGGGGGGGCACAGATACGCAGTATTTT CASSLLSGRGGTDTQYF
TRBJ2-3 NA NA TRBV3-1/TRBV3-2 TGTGCCAGCAGCCCCGGGGTGGGCGATACGCAGTATTTT CASSPGVGDTQYF
TRBJ1-1 few TRBD1 TRBV2 TGTGCCAGCAGTTTCCGGGACAGGGCGTCTGAAGCTTTCTTT CASSFRDRASEAFF
TRBJ1-3 few NA TRBV2 TGTGCCAGCAGTGAAGCGCTGCTCTCTGGAAACACCATATATTTT CASSEALLSGNTIYF
TRBJ2-7 NA NA TRBV5-4 TGTGCCAGCAGCTTGTTTTCTTTGGGGGAGCAGTACTTC CASSLFSLGEQYF